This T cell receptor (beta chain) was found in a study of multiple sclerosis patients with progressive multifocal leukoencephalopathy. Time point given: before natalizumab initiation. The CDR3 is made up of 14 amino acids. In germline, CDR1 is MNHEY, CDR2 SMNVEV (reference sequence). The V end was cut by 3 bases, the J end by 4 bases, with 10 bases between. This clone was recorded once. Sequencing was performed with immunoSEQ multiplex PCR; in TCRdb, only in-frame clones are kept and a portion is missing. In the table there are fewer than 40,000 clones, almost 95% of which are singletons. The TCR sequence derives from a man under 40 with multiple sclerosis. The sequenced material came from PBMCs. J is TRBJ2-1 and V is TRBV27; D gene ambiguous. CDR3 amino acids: CASSFLSSYNEQFF. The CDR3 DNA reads TGTGCCAGCAGTTTTCTCTCCAGTTACAATGAGCAGTTCTTC.